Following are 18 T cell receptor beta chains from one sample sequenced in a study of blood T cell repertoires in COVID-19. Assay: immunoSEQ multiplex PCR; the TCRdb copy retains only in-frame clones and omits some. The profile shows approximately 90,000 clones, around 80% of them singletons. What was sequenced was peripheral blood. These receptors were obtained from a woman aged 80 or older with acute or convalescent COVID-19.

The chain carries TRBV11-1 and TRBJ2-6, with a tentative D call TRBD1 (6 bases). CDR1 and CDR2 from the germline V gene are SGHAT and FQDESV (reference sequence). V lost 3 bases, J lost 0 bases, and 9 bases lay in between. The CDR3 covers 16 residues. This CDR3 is CASSLDRSSGANVLTF. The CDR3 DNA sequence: TGTGCCAGCAGCTTGGACAGAAGCTCTGGGGCCAACGTCCTGACTTTC. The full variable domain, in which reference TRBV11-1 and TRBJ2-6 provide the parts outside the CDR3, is EAEVAQSPRYKITEKSQAVAFWCDPISGHATLYWYRQILGQGPELLVQFQDESVVDDSQLPKDRFSAERLKGVDSTLKIQPAELGDSAMYLCASSLDRSSGANVLTFGAGSRLTVL.

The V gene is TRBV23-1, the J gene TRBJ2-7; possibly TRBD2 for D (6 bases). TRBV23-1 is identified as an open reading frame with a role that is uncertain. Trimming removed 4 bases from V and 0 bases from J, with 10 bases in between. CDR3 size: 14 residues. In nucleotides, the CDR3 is TGCGCCAGCAGTCGGAGGGGACTCTCCTACGAGCAGTACTTC. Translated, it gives CASSRRGLSYEQYF.

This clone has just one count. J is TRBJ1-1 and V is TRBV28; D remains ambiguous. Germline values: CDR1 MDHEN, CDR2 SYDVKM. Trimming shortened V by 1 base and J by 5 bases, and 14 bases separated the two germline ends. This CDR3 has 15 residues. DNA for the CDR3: TGTGCCAGCAGTTTATTAAGTTTCGGTCATACTGAAGCTTTCTTT. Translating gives CASSLLSFGHTEAFF.

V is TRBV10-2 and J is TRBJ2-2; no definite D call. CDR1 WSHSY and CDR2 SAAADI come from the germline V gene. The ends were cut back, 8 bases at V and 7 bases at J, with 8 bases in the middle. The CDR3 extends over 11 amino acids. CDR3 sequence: CASSGSGELFF. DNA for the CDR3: TGCGCCAGCTCAGGAAGCGGGGAGCTGTTTTTT.

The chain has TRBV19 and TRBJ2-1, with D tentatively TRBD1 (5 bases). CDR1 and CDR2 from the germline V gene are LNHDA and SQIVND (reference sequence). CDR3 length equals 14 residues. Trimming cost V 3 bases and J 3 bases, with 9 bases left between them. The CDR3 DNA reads TGTGCCAGTAGTATCCCCAGGGACTACAATGAGCAGTTCTTC. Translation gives CASSIPRDYNEQFF. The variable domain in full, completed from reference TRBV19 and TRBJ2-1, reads DGGITQSPKYLFRKEGQNVTLSCEQNLNHDAMYWYRQDPGQGLRLIYYSQIVNDFQKGDIAEGYSVSREKKESFPLTVTSAQKNPTAFYLCASSIPRDYNEQFFGPGTRLTVL.

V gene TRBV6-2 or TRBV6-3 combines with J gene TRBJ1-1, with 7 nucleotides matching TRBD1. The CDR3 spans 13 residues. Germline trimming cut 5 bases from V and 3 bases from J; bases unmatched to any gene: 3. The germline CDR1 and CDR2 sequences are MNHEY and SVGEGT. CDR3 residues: CASSTTGDTEAFF. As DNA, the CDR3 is TGTGCCAGCAGTACCACAGGGGACACTGAAGCTTTCTTT.

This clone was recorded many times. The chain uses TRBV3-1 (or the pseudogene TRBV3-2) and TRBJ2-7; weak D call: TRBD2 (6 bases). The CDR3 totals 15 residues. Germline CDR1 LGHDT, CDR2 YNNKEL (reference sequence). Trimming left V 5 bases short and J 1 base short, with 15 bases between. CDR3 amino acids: CASSAGSSASYEQYF. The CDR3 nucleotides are TGTGCCAGCAGCGCCGGGTCTAGCGCGTCCTACGAGCAGTACTTC.

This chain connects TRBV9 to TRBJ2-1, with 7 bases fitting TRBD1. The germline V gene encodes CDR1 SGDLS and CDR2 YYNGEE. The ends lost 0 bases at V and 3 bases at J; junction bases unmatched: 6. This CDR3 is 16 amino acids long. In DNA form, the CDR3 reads TGTGCCAGCAGCGTAGCTTTACAGGGGATCTACAATGAGCAGTTCTTC. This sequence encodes CASSVALQGIYNEQFF.

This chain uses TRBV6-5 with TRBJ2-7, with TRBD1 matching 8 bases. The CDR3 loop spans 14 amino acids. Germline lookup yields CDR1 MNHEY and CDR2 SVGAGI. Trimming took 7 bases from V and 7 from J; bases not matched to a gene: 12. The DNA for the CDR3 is TGTGCCAGCATGGCCCAAAGGCGGGACAGGGAGCAGTACTTC. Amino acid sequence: CASMAQRRDREQYF.

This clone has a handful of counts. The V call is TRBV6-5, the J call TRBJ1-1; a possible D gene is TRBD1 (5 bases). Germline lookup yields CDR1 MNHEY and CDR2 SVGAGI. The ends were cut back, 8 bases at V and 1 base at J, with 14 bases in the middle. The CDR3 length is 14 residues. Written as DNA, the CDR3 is TGTGCCAGCGGGAGGGGCGCGGGGAACACTGAAGCTTTCTTT. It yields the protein CASGRGAGNTEAFF.

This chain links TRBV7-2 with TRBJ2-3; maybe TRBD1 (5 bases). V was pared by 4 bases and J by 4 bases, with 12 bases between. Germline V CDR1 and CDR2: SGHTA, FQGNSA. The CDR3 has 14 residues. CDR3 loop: CASSWGLISDTQYF. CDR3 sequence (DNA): TGTGCCAGCAGCTGGGGCTTAATATCAGATACGCAGTATTTT.

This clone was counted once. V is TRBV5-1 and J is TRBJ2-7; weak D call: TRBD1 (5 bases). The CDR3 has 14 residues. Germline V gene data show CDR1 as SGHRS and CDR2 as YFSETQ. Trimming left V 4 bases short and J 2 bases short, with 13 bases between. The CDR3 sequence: CASSNQGSTYEQYF. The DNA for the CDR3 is TGCGCCAGCAGCAATCAGGGATCCACCTACGAGCAGTACTTC.

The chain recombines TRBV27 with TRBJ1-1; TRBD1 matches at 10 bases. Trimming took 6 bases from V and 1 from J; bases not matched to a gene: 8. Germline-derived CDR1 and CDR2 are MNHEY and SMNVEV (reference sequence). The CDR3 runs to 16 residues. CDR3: CASSRRQGAGNTEAFF. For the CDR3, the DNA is TGTGCCAGCAGCCGTAGACAGGGGGCAGGGAACACTGAAGCTTTCTTT.

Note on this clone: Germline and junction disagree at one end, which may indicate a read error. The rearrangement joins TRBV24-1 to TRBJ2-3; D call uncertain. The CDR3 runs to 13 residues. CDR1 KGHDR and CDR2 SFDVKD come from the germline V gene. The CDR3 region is CATSASPTNTQYF. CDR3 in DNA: TGTGCCACCAGTGCCTCTCCCACAAATACGCAGTATTTT.

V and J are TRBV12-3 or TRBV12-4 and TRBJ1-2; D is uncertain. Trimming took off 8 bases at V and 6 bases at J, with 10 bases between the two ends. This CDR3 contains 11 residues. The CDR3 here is CASGRGDGYTF. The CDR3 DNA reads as TGTGCCAGCGGGCGGGGAGATGGCTACACCTTC.

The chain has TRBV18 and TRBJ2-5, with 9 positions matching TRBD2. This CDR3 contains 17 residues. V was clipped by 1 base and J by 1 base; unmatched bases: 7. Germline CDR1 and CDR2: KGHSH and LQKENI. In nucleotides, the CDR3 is TGTGCCAGCTCACCACTCTCTAGCGGGGCCGTCCAAGAGACCCAGTACTTC. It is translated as CASSPLSSGAVQETQYF.

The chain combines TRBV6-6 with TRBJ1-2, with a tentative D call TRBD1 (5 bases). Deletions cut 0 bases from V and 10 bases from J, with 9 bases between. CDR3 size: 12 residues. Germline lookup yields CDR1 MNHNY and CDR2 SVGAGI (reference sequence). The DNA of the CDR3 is TGTGCCAGCAGTTACTCCCAGGGTGACTACACCTTC. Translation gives CASSYSQGDYTF.

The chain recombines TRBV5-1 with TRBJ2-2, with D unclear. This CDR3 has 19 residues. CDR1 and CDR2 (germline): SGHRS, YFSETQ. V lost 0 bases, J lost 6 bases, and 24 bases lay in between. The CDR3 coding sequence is TGCGCCAGCAGCTTGGCCGTCAGTTGGTCCCCAACTCTAGCCGGGGAGCTGTTTTTT. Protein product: CASSLAVSWSPTLAGELFF.